This is a list of T cell receptor beta chains from one sample in a study of blood T cell repertoires in COVID-19. Clones were read by immunoSEQ multiplex PCR, and TCRdb kept only the in-frame ones, dropping some. This table holds roughly 32,000 clones, less than 95% found once. Sequenced sample: peripheral blood. The receptors derive from a man older than 75 with acute or convalescent COVID-19. The CDR3 runs from the conserved cysteine through the conserved F or W. The order of the fields is CDR3 DNA, CDR3 protein, D gene, V gene, J gene, clone size. D genes are given only for firm matches. Some rows mark clone size as missing; the rest say once, few, many or name a class of expanded clone.

cdr3_nt: TGTGCCAGCTCACCGGGACTAGCGGGGGGGATGGATTACAATGAGCAGTTCTTC
cdr3_aa: CASSPGLAGGMDYNEQFF
d_call: TRBD2
v_call: TRBV18
j_call: TRBJ2-1
clone_size: .

cdr3_nt: TGCGCCAGCACGGGCAGGGTAAAGGTGGACACTGAAGCTTTCTTT
cdr3_aa: CASTGRVKVDTEAFF
d_call: .
v_call: TRBV10-2
j_call: TRBJ1-1
clone_size: once

cdr3_nt: TGTGCCAGCAGTTCACGGACTAGAGCTAGCACAGATACGCAGTATTTT
cdr3_aa: CASSSRTRASTDTQYF
d_call: TRBD2
v_call: TRBV5-4
j_call: TRBJ2-3
clone_size: .

cdr3_nt: TGTGCCAGCAGCCCGACAGGGTGGTCCGGAAACACCATATATTTT
cdr3_aa: CASSPTGWSGNTIYF
d_call: TRBD1
v_call: TRBV9
j_call: TRBJ1-3
clone_size: .

cdr3_nt: TGCGCCAGCAGCTTGACCAGGGGCGAAAACATTCAGTACTTC
cdr3_aa: CASSLTRGENIQYF
d_call: .
v_call: TRBV5-1
j_call: TRBJ2-4
clone_size: .

cdr3_nt: TGTGCCAGCAGGGACAGGGAGTGGACAGATACGCAGTATTTT
cdr3_aa: CASRDREWTDTQYF
d_call: TRBD1
v_call: TRBV6-6
j_call: TRBJ2-3
clone_size: .

cdr3_nt: TGTGCAGCGGCCCACATGAACACTGAAGCTTTCTTT
cdr3_aa: CAAAHMNTEAFF
d_call: .
v_call: TRBV28
j_call: TRBJ1-1
clone_size: .

cdr3_nt: TGCGCCAGCAGCCTGGAGGGACAGGGCTCTGGAAACACCATATATTTT
cdr3_aa: CASSLEGQGSGNTIYF
d_call: TRBD1
v_call: TRBV5-1
j_call: TRBJ1-3
clone_size: once

cdr3_nt: TGTGCCATCAGGGAGGGGCAGAGCTCCTATAATTCACCCCTCCACTTT
cdr3_aa: CAIREGQSSYNSPLHF
d_call: .
v_call: TRBV28
j_call: TRBJ1-6
clone_size: .

cdr3_nt: TGTGCCGCCCGGACAGGTCTACTCACAGATACGCAGTATTTT
cdr3_aa: CAARTGLLTDTQYF
d_call: TRBD1
v_call: TRBV30
j_call: TRBJ2-3
clone_size: once

cdr3_nt: TGTGCCAGCAGCCAACTCAACAGGGGAGCCTACGAGCAGTACTTC
cdr3_aa: CASSQLNRGAYEQYF
d_call: TRBD1
v_call: TRBV4-2
j_call: TRBJ2-7
clone_size: .

cdr3_nt: TGCGCCAGCAGTGAGTCGACAGGAGTACAAGCTTTCTTT
cdr3_aa: CASSESTGVQAFF
d_call: .
v_call: TRBV10-1
j_call: TRBJ1-1
clone_size: .

cdr3_nt: TGTGCCAGCTCACCTGATCTCAGCTACAATGAGCAGTTCTTC
cdr3_aa: CASSPDLSYNEQFF
d_call: .
v_call: TRBV18
j_call: TRBJ2-1
clone_size: .

cdr3_nt: TGTGCCAGCAGATATAGCGGGGGGGCCTACGAGCAGTACTTC
cdr3_aa: CASRYSGGAYEQYF
d_call: TRBD2
v_call: TRBV7-2
j_call: TRBJ2-7
clone_size: .

cdr3_nt: TGTGCCAGTACCGGGGGGGGTCATCAGCCCCAGCATTTT
cdr3_aa: CASTGGGHQPQHF
d_call: .
v_call: TRBV6-5
j_call: TRBJ1-5
clone_size: .

cdr3_nt: TGTGCCAGCTCACCACGACGGGAAAACACCATATATTTT
cdr3_aa: CASSPRRENTIYF
d_call: .
v_call: TRBV18
j_call: TRBJ1-3
clone_size: .

cdr3_nt: TGTGCCTGGAGCGCGGGCAGCTATAGCAATCAGCCCCAGCATTTT
cdr3_aa: CAWSAGSYSNQPQHF
d_call: .
v_call: TRBV30
j_call: TRBJ1-5
clone_size: once